The TCR beta chain described here comes from a study of T cells after posttransplantation cyclophosphamide. Study-wide results and caveats: TRB clonality was highly associated with recipient CMV seropositivity and reactivation. Donor CD8+ memory clones often dominated recipient blood repertoires at later times.

Cyclophosphamide on days +3 and +4 followed busulfan-fludarabine conditioning and a marrow graft. There are many counts of this clone. Its specificity is unknown. V gave up 1 base and J gave up 6 bases, with 16 bases separating them. The CDR3 is made up of 15 amino acids. In germline, CDR1 is MGHDK, CDR2 SYGVNS. Here immunoSEQ multiplex PCR was the method, and the copy in TCRdb shows in-frame clones only, minus some. The record shows fewer than 11,000 clones for this sample, with no singletons present. The V call is TRBV25-1, the J call TRBJ2-7; D perhaps matches TRBD1 (6 bases). The material sequenced was PBMCs, taken after allogeneic stem cell transplant with posttransplant cyclophosphamide. This clonotype was sampled from a female patient between 35 and 55 years old who received an allogeneic stem cell transplant from a related donor, was CMV-positive, and had no GVHD. Some T cells may be transferred from the graft donor. Written as DNA, the CDR3 is TGTGCCAGCAGTGAATGGAATGCAGGGGAAGGCGAGCAGTACTTC. Protein sequence: CASSEWNAGEGEQYF.